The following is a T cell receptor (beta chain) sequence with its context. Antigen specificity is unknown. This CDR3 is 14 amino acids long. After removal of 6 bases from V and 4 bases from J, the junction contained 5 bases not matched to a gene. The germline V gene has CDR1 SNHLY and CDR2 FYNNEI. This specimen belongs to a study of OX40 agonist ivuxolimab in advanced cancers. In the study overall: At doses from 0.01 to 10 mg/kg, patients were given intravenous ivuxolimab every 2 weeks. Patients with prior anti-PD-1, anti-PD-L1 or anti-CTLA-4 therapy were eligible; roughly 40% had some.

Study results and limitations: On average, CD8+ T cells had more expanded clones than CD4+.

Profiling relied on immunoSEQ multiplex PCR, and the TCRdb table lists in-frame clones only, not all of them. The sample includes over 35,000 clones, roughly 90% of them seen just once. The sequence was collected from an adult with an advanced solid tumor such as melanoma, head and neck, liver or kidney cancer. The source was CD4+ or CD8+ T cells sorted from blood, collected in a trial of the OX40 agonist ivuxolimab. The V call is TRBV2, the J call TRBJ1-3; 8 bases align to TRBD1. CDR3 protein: CASRRQGRGNTIYF. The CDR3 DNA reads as TGTGCCAGCAGACGACAGGGGAGGGGAAACACCATATATTTT.